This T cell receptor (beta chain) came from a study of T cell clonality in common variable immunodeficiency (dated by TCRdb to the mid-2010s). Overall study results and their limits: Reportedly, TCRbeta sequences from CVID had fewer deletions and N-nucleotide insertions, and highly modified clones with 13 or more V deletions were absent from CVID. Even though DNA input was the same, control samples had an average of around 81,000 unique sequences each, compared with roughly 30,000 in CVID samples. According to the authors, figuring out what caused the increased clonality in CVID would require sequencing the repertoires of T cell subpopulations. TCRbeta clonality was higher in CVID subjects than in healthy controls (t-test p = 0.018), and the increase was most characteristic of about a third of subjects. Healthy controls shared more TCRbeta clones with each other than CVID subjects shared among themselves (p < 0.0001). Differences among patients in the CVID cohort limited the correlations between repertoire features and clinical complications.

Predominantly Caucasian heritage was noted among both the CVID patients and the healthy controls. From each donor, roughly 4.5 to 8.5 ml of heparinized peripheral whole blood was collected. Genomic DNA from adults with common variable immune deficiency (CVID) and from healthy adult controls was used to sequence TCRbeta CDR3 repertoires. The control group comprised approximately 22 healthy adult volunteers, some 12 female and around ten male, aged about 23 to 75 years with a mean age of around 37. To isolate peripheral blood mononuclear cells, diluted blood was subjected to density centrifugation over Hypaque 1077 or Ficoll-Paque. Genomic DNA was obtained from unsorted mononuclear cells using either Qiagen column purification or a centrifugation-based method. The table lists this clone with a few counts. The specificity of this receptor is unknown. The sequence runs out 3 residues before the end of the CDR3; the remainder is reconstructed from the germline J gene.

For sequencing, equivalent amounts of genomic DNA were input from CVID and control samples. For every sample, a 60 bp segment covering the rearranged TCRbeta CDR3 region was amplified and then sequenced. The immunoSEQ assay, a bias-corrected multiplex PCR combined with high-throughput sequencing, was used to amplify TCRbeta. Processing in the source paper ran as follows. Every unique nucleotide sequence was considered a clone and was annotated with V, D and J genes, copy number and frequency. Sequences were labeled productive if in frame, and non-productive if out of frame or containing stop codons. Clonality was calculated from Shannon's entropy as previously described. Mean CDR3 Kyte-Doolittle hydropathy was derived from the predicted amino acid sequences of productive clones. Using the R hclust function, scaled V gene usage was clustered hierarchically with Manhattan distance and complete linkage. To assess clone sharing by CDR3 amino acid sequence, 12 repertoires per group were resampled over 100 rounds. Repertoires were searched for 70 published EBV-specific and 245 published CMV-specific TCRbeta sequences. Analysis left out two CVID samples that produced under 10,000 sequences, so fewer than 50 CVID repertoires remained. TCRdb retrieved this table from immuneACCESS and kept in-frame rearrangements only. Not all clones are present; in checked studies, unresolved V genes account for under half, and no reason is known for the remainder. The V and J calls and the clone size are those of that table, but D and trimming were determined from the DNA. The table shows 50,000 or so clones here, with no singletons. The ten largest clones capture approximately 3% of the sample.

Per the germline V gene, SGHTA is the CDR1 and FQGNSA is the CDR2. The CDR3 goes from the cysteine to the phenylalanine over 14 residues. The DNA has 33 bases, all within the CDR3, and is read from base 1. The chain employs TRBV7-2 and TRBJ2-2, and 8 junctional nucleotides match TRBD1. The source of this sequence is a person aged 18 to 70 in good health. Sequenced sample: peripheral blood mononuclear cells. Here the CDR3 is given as CASSATGGGEKLFF. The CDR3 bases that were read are TGTGCCAGCAGCGCCACAGGGGGAGGTGAAAAG.